This T cell receptor (beta chain) was obtained from a study of blood T cell repertoires in COVID-19. CDR1 is SEHNR, CDR2 FQNEAQ, per germline (reference sequence). Trimming cost V 4 bases and J 7 bases, with 11 bases left between them. The CDR3 has 14 residues. Clones were read by immunoSEQ multiplex PCR, and TCRdb kept only the in-frame ones, dropping some. The repertoire holds about 150,000 clones, with 84% as singletons. The chain is built from TRBV7-9 and TRBJ1-6, with D possibly TRBD1 on 6 matching bases. The sequencing input was peripheral blood. This TCR derives from a human donor in a cohort sampled during active COVID-19. CDR3 protein: CASSSRGGNSPLHF. CDR3 coding DNA: TGTGCCAGCAGCTCAAGGGGGGGGAATTCACCCCTCCACTTT.